The following is a T cell receptor (beta chain) sequence with its context. Germline V gene lookup returns CDR1 SNHLY and CDR2 FYNNEI. The CDR3 loop spans 14 amino acids. Trimming stripped 6 bases from V and 4 bases from J, with 12 bases between. These data belong to a study of control samples from healthy donors and cancer patients. The protocol was immunoSEQ multiplex PCR, while the TCRdb copy is restricted to in-frame clones and leaves out a portion. Altogether about 130,000 clones are present, approximately 90% being singletons, with the ten largest covering around 8.1%. The sample taken for sequencing was blood. The genes are TRBV2 and TRBJ1-4; the D is unclear. The sequence derives from a man in his late teens or twenties in good health. CDR3 protein: CASSAEIGNEKLFF. The CDR3 region has the DNA TGTGCCAGCAGCGCCGAGATCGGTAATGAAAAACTGTTTTTT.